Shown below are 18 T cell receptor beta chains from a single sample sequenced in a study of T cells in Graves' hyperthyroidism and ophthalmopathy. The CDR3 regions of TCR beta were amplified from RNA transcripts. Researchers ran a first-round RT-PCR on the TCR CDR3 using the HTBI primer set. TCRdb analysed the multiplex PCR reads with MiXCR anew, one entry per CDR3 protein. The table includes 250,000 to 350,000 distinct CDR3 sequences, about a sixth detected once. Material for sequencing was blood. The receptors were sampled from a woman in her sixties with Graves' ophthalmopathy.

This clonotype was observed at least ten times. The rearrangement joins TRBV7-2 to TRBJ1-1; D possibly corresponds to TRBD1 (6 bases). V lost 1 base, J lost 3 bases, and 12 bases lay in between. The CDR3 totals 15 residues. Germline V gives CDR1 SGHTA, CDR2 FQGNSA. The CDR3 spells CASSLVGAGYTEAFF. The CDR3 nucleotides read TGTGCCAGCAGCTTAGTGGGGGCTGGGTACACTGAAGCTTTCTTT. Full variable domain (rest looked up from reference TRBV7-2 and TRBJ1-1): GAGVSQSPSNKVTEKGKDVELRCDPISGHTALYWYRQSLGQGLEFLIYFQGNSAPDKSGLPSDRFSAERTGGSVSTLTIQRTQQEDSAVYLCASSLVGAGYTEAFFGQGTRLTVV.

Only a few counts were recorded for this clonotype. The chain joins TRBV7-2 to TRBJ2-5; no reliable D call. Germline lookup yields CDR1 SGHTA and CDR2 FQGNSA. V lost 2 bases and J 3 bases, leaving 7 bases between the germline ends. The CDR3 is 13 amino acids. CDR3 nucleotide sequence: TGTGCCAGCAGCTTATGGGTAGAAGAGACCCAGTACTTC. Its translation is CASSLWVEETQYF.

This clonotype was seen more than once but under ten times. The chain couples TRBV25-1 to TRBJ1-6; D remains unclear. The CDR3 loop spans 13 amino acids. Germline V lookup: CDR1 MGHDK, CDR2 SYGVNS. V shed 3 bases and J shed 7 bases, with 7 bases lying between them. CDR3 coding DNA: TGTGCCAGCAGTGAGTTTGGGAATTCACCCCTCCACTTT. Its protein product is CASSEFGNSPLHF.

The J gene is TRBJ1-5, the V gene TRBV15, with 9 bases fitting TRBD1. Trimming removed 3 bases from V and 1 base from J; junction bases left unmatched: 4. The germline gives CDR1 LNHNV, CDR2 YYDKDF (reference sequence). The CDR3 is 16 residues long. CDR3 in amino acids: CATSRDRGLSNQPQHF. The DNA for the CDR3 is TGTGCCACCAGCAGGGACAGGGGCTTAAGCAATCAGCCCCAGCATTTT.

This clonotype showed up many times. The chain joins TRBV7-2 to TRBJ1-1, with a tentative D call TRBD1 (5 bases). The V gene lost 5 bases and the J gene lost 10 bases, with 11 bases spanning the gap. CDR1 and CDR2 (germline): SGHTA, FQGNSA. The CDR3 runs to 11 residues. In nucleotides, the CDR3 is TGTGCCAGCAGCCGCACAGGTGGAGCTTTCTTT. Translating it yields CASSRTGGAFF.

This clonotype was recorded many times. J is TRBJ1-2 and V is TRBV5-6; TRBD1 is a possible D gene (5 bases). The CDR3 runs 14 residues. Deletions cut 5 bases from V and 0 bases from J, with 11 bases between. The germline gives CDR1 SGHDT, CDR2 YYEEEE. CDR3 region: CASRTGLSNYGYTF. CDR3 sequence (DNA): TGTGCCAGCAGAACAGGACTCTCTAACTATGGCTACACCTTC.

In its sample, this clonotype was seen a few times. The chain employs TRBV29-1 and TRBJ2-7; 7 positions agree with TRBD1. This CDR3 contains 11 residues. V trimming: 6 bases; J trimming: 3 bases; junction bases outside the gene matches: 2. Germline V gives CDR1 SQVTM, CDR2 ANQGSEA. The CDR3 DNA follows: TGCAGCGTCGGGACAGACTACGAGCAGTACTTC. This encodes CSVGTDYEQYF.

The chain employs TRBV5-1 and TRBJ2-2; 7 bases fit TRBD2. This CDR3 is 16 amino acids long. The V gene end was trimmed by 5 bases and the J gene end by 6 bases; junction bases not matched to a gene: 13. Germline V gene data show CDR1 as SGHRS and CDR2 as YFSETQ. The CDR3 spells CASSSRPREGAGELFF. The DNA for the CDR3 is TGCGCCAGCAGTTCAAGGCCCAGGGAGGGAGCCGGGGAGCTGTTTTTT.

The chain links TRBV6-5 to TRBJ2-3; possibly TRBD1 for D (6 bases). V gave up 2 bases and J gave up 6 bases, with 15 bases separating them. Looked up from germline, CDR1 is MNHEY and CDR2 is SVGAGI. The length of the CDR3 is 15 residues. This CDR3 is CASSYGQGQGDTQYF. For the CDR3, the DNA is TGTGCCAGCAGTTACGGCCAGGGGCAAGGGGATACGCAGTATTTT.

The table lists this clonotype with a few counts. This chain uses TRBV4-3 with TRBJ1-6; 10 bases fit TRBD1. The CDR3 runs 17 residues. The ends lost 1 base at V and 4 bases at J; junction bases unmatched: 4. Looked up from germline, CDR1 is LGHNA and CDR2 is YSLEER. This chain's CDR3 is CASSQVDRGIYNSPLHF. CDR3 nucleotide sequence: TGCGCCAGCAGCCAAGTGGACAGGGGGATATATAATTCACCCCTCCACTTT.

This clonotype was seen many times. J is TRBJ2-3 and V is TRBV6-2 or TRBV6-3; D gene unclear. The CDR3 loop spans 13 amino acids. Germline V gene sequence: CDR1 MNHEY, CDR2 SVGEGT. Trimming removed 6 bases at V and 2 bases at J, with 9 bases between. The CDR3 loop is CASSSQNTDTQYF. The CDR3 DNA sequence: TGTGCCAGCAGCTCGCAAAACACAGATACGCAGTATTTT.

The genes are TRBV19 and TRBJ2-1; 15 nucleotides align to TRBD2. CDR1 and CDR2 (germline): LNHDA, SQIVND (reference sequence). The V segment lost 3 bases and the J segment 7 bases; nucleotides outside the gene matches: 7. CDR3 length: 17 amino acids. CDR3 loop: CASSITYGTSGRNEQFF. The DNA for the CDR3 is TGTGCCAGTAGTATTACTTACGGGACTAGCGGGAGGAATGAGCAGTTCTTC. The whole variable domain, remainder taken from reference TRBV19 and TRBJ2-1, is DGGITQSPKYLFRKEGQNVTLSCEQNLNHDAMYWYRQDPGQGLRLIYYSQIVNDFQKGDIAEGYSVSREKKESFPLTVTSAQKNPTAFYLCASSITYGTSGRNEQFFGPGTRLTVL.

This clonotype was seen ten or more times. The J gene is TRBJ2-3, the V gene TRBV12-5; the match to TRBD2 covers 10 bases. V trimming: 6 bases; J trimming: 8 bases; junction bases outside the gene matches: 11. Germline V CDR1 and CDR2: LGHNT, FRNRAP. The CDR3 consists of 15 residues. DNA of the CDR3: TGTGCTAGTGGCCCTCGTAGCGGGGGGCACGGTACGCAGTATTTT. Translated: CASGPRSGGHGTQYF.

The V call is TRBV27, the J call TRBJ2-2, with D possibly called TRBD1 or TRBD2 (5 bases each). CDR1 is MNHEY and CDR2 is SMNVEV in the germline V gene (reference sequence). There are 15 residues in the CDR3. Trimming took 6 bases from V and 1 from J, leaving 12 bases between them. The CDR3 loop reads CASRQTRGNTGELFF. CDR3 DNA: TGTGCCAGCAGGCAAACTAGGGGGAACACCGGGGAGCTGTTTTTT.

This clonotype was observed at least ten times. The chain has TRBV7-9 and TRBJ2-3, with 10 bases lining up with TRBD2. V shed 5 bases, J shed 4 bases, and the junction held 9 bases outside the gene matches. The CDR3 has 16 residues. Germline CDR1 reads SEHNR; CDR2 reads FQNEAQ (reference sequence). The CDR3 reads CASSGGTSAGADTQYF. The CDR3 bases are TGTGCCAGCAGCGGGGGGACTAGCGCGGGGGCAGATACGCAGTATTTT.

At least ten counts were recorded for this clonotype. The chain employs TRBV20-1 and TRBJ2-5, with 7 bases lining up with TRBD1. The CDR3 loop spans 13 amino acids. Germline V gene lookup returns CDR1 DFQATT and CDR2 SNEGSKA (reference sequence). V lost 6 bases and J lost 0; bases outside the gene matches: 4. CDR3 residues: CSAKQGYQETQYF. DNA for the CDR3: TGCAGTGCAAAACAGGGGTACCAAGAGACCCAGTACTTC.

This clonotype was picked up many times. The rearrangement joins TRBV6-1 to TRBJ2-7, with D possibly matching TRBD1 (5 bases). The CDR3 extends over 14 amino acids. Germline V gene sequence: CDR1 MNHNS, CDR2 SASEGT. V was pared by 8 bases and J by 1 base, with 15 bases between. Here the CDR3 reads CASGPRTGSYEQYF. The DNA for the CDR3 is TGTGCCAGCGGGCCCCGAACAGGATCCTACGAGCAGTACTTC.

This clonotype came up many times. The CDR3 sequence: CSARVAGYGYTF. The CDR3 region has the DNA TGCAGTGCTAGAGTGGCTGGCTATGGCTACACCTTC. The chain carries TRBV20-1 and TRBJ1-2; D is unresolved. Germline CDR1 and CDR2: DFQATT and SNEGSKA (reference sequence). CDR3 length: 12 residues. V was trimmed by 1 base and J by 4 bases, leaving 7 bases between them.